This T cell receptor (beta chain) was sequenced for a study of blood T cell repertoires in COVID-19. Overall study: Sample material is recorded as cDNA or gDNA derived from T cells, B-cell-depleted T cells, or PBMCs.

Germline CDR1 reads SGHNT; CDR2 reads YYREEE (reference sequence). V was pared by 2 bases and J by 4 bases, with 10 bases between. CDR3 length: 13 amino acids. Assay used: immunoSEQ multiplex PCR; TCRdb lists only in-frame clones, some missing. The sample holds roughly 220,000 clones, around 82% seen once. The chain combines TRBV5-4 with TRBJ2-7, with D perhaps matching TRBD2 (5 bases). Sequenced: peripheral blood. The clonotype comes from a woman aged 30 to 39 who had recovered from COVID-19. The DNA for the CDR3 is TGTGCCAGCAGCTTCTCGGGAAGGTACGAGCAGTACTTC. Translating it yields CASSFSGRYEQYF.